A single sample is the source of the 21 T cell receptor beta chains below, sequenced in a study of persistence of HIV-infected CD4 T cells. Antigens of these TCRs are unknown. An overlapping HIV-1 Gag peptide pool stimulated these cells at about 1 ug/peptide/mL. Sorted nonresponding memory CD4+ T cells were CD40L-negative, CD69-negative, CD45RO-high. Sequencing used immunoSEQ version 4 in survey mode. The method was immunoSEQ multiplex PCR; TCRdb's version includes in-frame clones alone and lacks a portion of them. Of 64,000 or so clones detected, 70% to 75% appear once; the ten largest clones hold about 1.8%. The specimen was CD4+ T cells sorted from PBMCs after approximately 19-hour stimulation, collected from a patient who received antiretroviral therapy. The source of these receptors is an adult man with HIV who was CMV-seropositive.

The rearrangement joins TRBV7-9 to TRBJ2-5; D is unresolved. V lost 5 bases and J 5 bases, leaving 6 bases between the germline ends. CDR3 length equals 11 residues. The germline V gene has CDR1 SEHNR and CDR2 FQNEAQ (reference sequence). DNA for the CDR3: TGTGCCAGCAGCACCGGGGAGACCCAGTACTTC. It encodes CASSTGETQYF.

This clone turned up a few times. The chain joins TRBV24-1 to TRBJ2-2; no firm D call. V dropped 9 bases and J dropped 5 bases, with 12 bases sitting between them. CDR3 length: 13 amino acids. Germline V lookup: CDR1 KGHDR, CDR2 SFDVKD. The CDR3 protein is CATSNFLTGELFF. CDR3 bases: TGTGCCACCTCCAATTTTTTGACCGGGGAGCTGTTTTTT.

This clone was counted a few times. This sample includes further DNA sequences coding for the same CDR3. The chain links TRBV12-3 or TRBV12-4 to TRBJ1-1, with TRBD1 matching over 7 bases. The CDR3 length is 13 residues. V was pared by 9 bases and J by 1 base, with 5 bases of the junction left unmatched. As DNA, the CDR3 is TGTGCCAGTCGGGACAGAGAGAACACTGAAGCTTTCTTT. Amino acid sequence: CASRDRENTEAFF.

The count of this clone is one. This chain connects TRBV6-5 to TRBJ1-4; 7 bases are a match to TRBD1. The CDR3 is 15 amino acids. V lost 6 bases to trimming and J lost 1 base; unmatched junction nucleotides: 5. Germline CDR1 and CDR2: MNHEY and SVGAGI. The CDR3 region has the DNA TGTGCCAGCAGGGATTACAGGGGAACTAATGAAAAACTGTTTTTT. Translated, it gives CASRDYRGTNEKLFF.

This chain uses TRBV5-5 with TRBJ1-5, with unresolved D. Germline lookup yields CDR1 SGHKS and CDR2 YYEKEE (reference sequence). This CDR3 has 14 amino acids. V shed 0 bases and J shed 2 bases, with 6 bases lying between them. The CDR3 DNA reads TGTGCCAGCAGCTTGGGGGCAGGCAATCAGCCCCAGCATTTT. Translated, it gives CASSLGAGNQPQHF.

In DNA form, the CDR3 reads TGTGCCAGCTCGGAGGCGGATTATGGCTACACCTTC. Translated, it gives CASSEADYGYTF. The chain has TRBV2 and TRBJ1-2; D is unclear. Germline V gene sequence: CDR1 SNHLY, CDR2 FYNNEI. The length of the CDR3 is 12 residues. Trimming took off 8 bases at V and 5 bases at J, with 12 bases between the two ends.

Here the CDR3 reads CASSVEGGITYNEQFF. In DNA form, the CDR3 reads TGTGCCAGCAGCGTAGAAGGGGGAATCACCTACAATGAGCAGTTCTTC. The V gene is TRBV9, the J gene TRBJ2-1; perhaps TRBD1 as D (6 bases). The CDR3 loop spans 16 amino acids. In germline, CDR1 is SGDLS, CDR2 YYNGEE. Trimming took 0 bases from V and 2 from J, leaving 12 bases between them.

The chain has TRBV9 and TRBJ2-3, with a weak D call TRBD1 (5 bases). Looked up from germline, CDR1 is SGDLS and CDR2 is YYNGEE. The CDR3 consists of 15 residues. V was pared by 0 bases and J by 2 bases, with 10 bases between. CDR3 region: CASSVGTGLTDTQYF. CDR3 sequence (DNA): TGTGCCAGCAGCGTAGGAACAGGCCTCACAGATACGCAGTATTTT.

A word on this clone: One end of the junction varies from germline; a read error may be responsible. This rearrangement joins TRBV6-1 to TRBJ1-1, with a weak D call TRBD1 (6 bases). This CDR3 comprises 13 residues. Germline V lookup: CDR1 MNHNS, CDR2 SASEGT. The CDR3 coding sequence is TGTGCCAGCAGTGAAAGGGGAGTGGGGGCGTCCGTTTTT. Translated: CASSERGVGASVF.

J is TRBJ2-7 and V is TRBV2; possible D gene TRBD2, 6 bases. With 6 bases removed from V and 5 bases from J, the gap between germline ends came to 11 bases. Germline-derived CDR1 and CDR2 are SNHLY and FYNNEI. This CDR3 is 12 amino acids long. The CDR3 DNA reads TGTGCCAGCAGCCGGGAGACCGACGAGCAGTACTTC. Translating gives CASSRETDEQYF.

The chain uses TRBV2 and TRBJ2-6; no clear D. V was clipped by 8 bases and J by 0 bases, with 14 bases between them. The V gene's germline CDR1 is SNHLY and CDR2 FYNNEI. The CDR3 totals 16 residues. The CDR3 reads CASGRRAHSGANVLTF. As DNA, the CDR3 is TGTGCCAGCGGTCGGCGAGCACACTCTGGGGCCAACGTCCTGACTTTC.

The rearrangement uses TRBV30 and TRBJ1-5; D is unclear. Germline values: CDR1 GTSNPN, CDR2 SVGIG (reference sequence). The V end lost 2 bases, the J end lost 1 base, and 6 bases lay between the germline ends. The length of the CDR3 is 13 residues. For the CDR3, the DNA is TGTGCCTGGAGTAAGGGAAGCAATCAGCCCCAGCATTTT. It is translated as CAWSKGSNQPQHF.

The chain joins TRBV7-9 to TRBJ1-1, with 11 nucleotides matching TRBD1. Per germline, CDR1 SEHNR and CDR2 FQNEAQ (reference sequence). Trimming removed 4 bases from V and 4 bases from J; junction bases left unmatched: 5. The CDR3 is 15 residues long. CDR3 in DNA: TGTGCCAGCAGCTATTACGGGACAGGGGGCACTGAAGCTTTCTTT. It codes for CASSYYGTGGTEAFF.

This chain links TRBV11-3 with TRBJ2-2; 9 positions match TRBD1. The CDR3 has 16 amino acids. Per germline, CDR1 SGHNT and CDR2 YENEEA. V was pared by 3 bases and J by 7 bases, with 9 bases of the junction left unmatched. DNA for the CDR3: TGTGCCAGCAGCTTCAGTCTGACAGGGGGTCACGGGGAGCTGTTTTTT. Its translation: CASSFSLTGGHGELFF. The whole variable domain, filled in from reference TRBV11-3 and TRBJ2-2, reads EAGVVQSPRYKIIEKKQPVAFWCNPISGHNTLYWYLQNLGQGPELLIRYENEEAVDDSQLPKDRFSAERLKGVDSTLKIQPAELGDSAVYLCASSFSLTGGHGELFFGEGSRLTVL.

This chain links TRBV6-1 with TRBJ2-7; D is ambiguous. Germline assignment: CDR1 MNHNS and CDR2 SASEGT. V dropped 3 bases and J dropped 2 bases, with 14 bases sitting between them. The CDR3 extends over 15 amino acids. The CDR3: CASSEESLRAYEQYF. The CDR3 coding sequence is TGTGCCAGCAGTGAGGAGTCGCTAAGGGCCTACGAGCAGTACTTC.

The chain has TRBV2 and TRBJ1-3; D ambiguous. Trimming left V 6 bases short and J 6 bases short, with 9 bases between. Germline assignment: CDR1 SNHLY and CDR2 FYNNEI. The CDR3 runs to 12 residues. The CDR3 protein is CASRLQQNTIYF. The CDR3 DNA reads as TGTGCCAGCAGGTTACAGCAAAACACCATATATTTT.

This rearrangement joins TRBV6-5 to TRBJ2-3; 10 nucleotides agree with TRBD1. Losses at the gene ends were 2 bases for V and 5 bases for J; bases not matched to a gene: 4. This CDR3 has 15 residues. Germline assignment: CDR1 MNHEY and CDR2 SVGAGI. CDR3 DNA: TGTGCCAGCAGTTACGACAGGGGGCGCGGAGATACGCAGTATTTT. Residues: CASSYDRGRGDTQYF.

The rearrangement uses TRBV23-1 and TRBJ1-3; 9 bases fit TRBD1. Being an ORF, TRBV23-1 has a function that is uncertain. J gave up 2 bases and V 4 bases, and 0 bases lay outside the gene matches. This CDR3 has 14 amino acids. DNA for the CDR3: TGCGCCAGCAGTCGGACAGGGGCTGGAAACACCATATATTTT. Its protein product is CASSRTGAGNTIYF.

This chain joins TRBV5-1 and TRBJ1-1; 12 bases agree with TRBD1. CDR3 length: 17 amino acids. From germline, CDR1 is SGHRS and CDR2 YFSETQ. Trimming removed 4 bases from V and 3 bases from J; junction bases left unmatched: 10. CDR3 coding DNA: TGCGCCAGCAGCCCCAGTACCGGGACAGGGGGCCACACTGAAGCTTTCTTT. Encoded protein: CASSPSTGTGGHTEAFF. Looking up the rest from reference TRBV5-1 and TRBJ1-1 gives the full variable domain: KAGVTQTPRYLIKTRGQQVTLSCSPISGHRSVSWYQQTPGQGLQFLFEYFSETQRNKGNFPGRFSGRQFSNSRSEMNVSTLELGDSALYLCASSPSTGTGGHTEAFFGQGTRLTVV.

CDR3 sequence (DNA): TGCGCCAGCAGTGGGGGACTAGCGGGGCGCACCGGGGAGCTGTTTTTT. The encoded protein is CASSGGLAGRTGELFF. V gene TRBV10-1 combines with J gene TRBJ2-2; 13 nucleotides match TRBD2. This CDR3 is built from 16 residues. V shed 4 bases and J 4 bases; nucleotides not matched to a gene: 3. CDR1 WNHNN and CDR2 SYGVQD come from the germline V gene (reference sequence).

The V gene is TRBV4-1, the J gene TRBJ2-7, with D hard to call. The V end was cut by 1 base, the J end by 2 bases, with 12 bases between. The CDR3 spans 15 residues. Germline lookup yields CDR1 MGHRA and CDR2 YSYEKL. CDR3 residues: CASSQGDIEAYEQYF. The DNA of the CDR3 is TGCGCCAGCAGCCAAGGAGACATCGAGGCCTACGAGCAGTACTTC.